This is a list of T cell receptor beta chains from one sample in a study of blood T cells in healthy people across ages. From the 5' RACE reads, TCRdb called clonotypes with MiXCR, one entry per CDR3 protein. The sample contains around 1,100,000 distinct CDR3 sequences, less than 45% of which appear only once. Sequencing used blood. All receptors come from a man younger than 35 in good health. Both conserved end residues are trimmed from each CDR3. The order of the fields is J gene, V gene, clone size, CDR3 protein. Size values are once, few and many counts, or a class for expanded clones, and some rows have none.

TRBJ2-3 TRBV4-1 many ASSQRGFTDTQY
TRBJ1-6 TRBV20-1 - SARGGHPNSPLH
TRBJ2-3 TRBV11-2 - ASSQGGEADTQY
TRBJ2-2 TRBV27 - ATFSGRTNTGELF
TRBJ1-5 TRBV12-3/TRBV12-4 - ASSYRRGSNQPQH
TRBJ2-1 TRBV20-1 many SARGPDGYNEQF
TRBJ2-2 TRBV9 - ASSIGTEITGELF
TRBJ1-2 TRBV11-2 - VSSLVRGPNYGYT
TRBJ2-1 TRBV7-9 - ASSDPRRVEQF
TRBJ2-7 TRBV20-1 few SARPGPNDGEQY
TRBJ1-2 TRBV12-3/TRBV12-4 - ASSQGGPYYGYT
TRBJ1-2 TRBV15 - ATSSFLDSLYYGYT
TRBJ1-2 TRBV10-3 many AISAGQDLNGYT
- TRBV3-1 - ASSQDRRDYRQETQF
TRBJ2-1 TRBV24-1 - ATSDRGYEQF
TRBJ2-2 TRBV27 - ASSSAGSRGELF
TRBJ2-2 TRBV2 few ASRDVRVTNTGELF
TRBJ1-2 TRBV14 few ASSGILYYGYT
TRBJ2-2 TRBV5-4 - ASSPGGTGLGELF
TRBJ1-2 TRBV20-1 few SASDTGYAYGYT
TRBJ2-1 TRBV6-5 - ASSYSSSSNEQF
TRBJ2-3 TRBV6-5 few ASSRQANTDTQY
TRBJ1-1 TRBV14 - ASSQLRGNTGAF
TRBJ1-2 TRBV20-1 - SARGGQGKLYGYT
TRBJ1-2 TRBV6-5 few ASSYSPDRPRIYGYT
TRBJ2-3 TRBV27 few ASSLSWRLAGGLDTQY
TRBJ2-3 TRBV10-3 few AISRSGQGGPDTQY
TRBJ2-2 TRBV10-3 - ATRGTAMTGELF
TRBJ2-5 TRBV18 - ASSPDAGAQETQY
TRBJ1-1 TRBV20-1 few SGAGLNTEAF
TRBJ2-3 TRBV29-1 many SVERGHTDTQY
TRBJ2-1 TRBV11-3 - ASSLMGGGTSYKEQF
TRBJ2-3 TRBV19 - ASSILEEDTQY
TRBJ2-2 TRBV2 few VARQGRDTGELF
TRBJ2-1 TRBV7-2 once ASSLPGPYSYNEQF
TRBJ2-1 TRBV12-3/TRBV12-4 - ASSPPRGRYDEQF
TRBJ2-5 TRBV7-6 few ASSPQTSTETQY
TRBJ2-3 TRBV11-2 many ASFPSTDTQY
TRBJ2-1 TRBV29-1 - SVEVGLYNEQF
TRBJ2-1 TRBV9 - ASSPRPPYNEQF
TRBJ2-1 TRBV7-2 few ASSLVVGQGALNEQF
TRBJ1-4 TRBV4-2 - ASSVASRDLF
TRBJ2-3 TRBV5-1 few ASSLGLFPTDTQY
TRBJ2-1 TRBV5-4 - ASSSPLGPSSYNEQF
TRBJ1-2 TRBV13 once ASSAGGANYDYT
TRBJ2-7 TRBV7-2 many ASSLGGEYEQY
TRBJ2-5 TRBV2 many ASRIGQGREQETQY
TRBJ2-3 TRBV7-9 many ASSSPKY
TRBJ2-1 TRBV6-5 many ASSYSQGNEQF
TRBJ1-1 TRBV6-2/TRBV6-3 few ASSYWGRDTEAF
TRBJ2-3 TRBV7-9 - ASSFSQFLTDTQY
TRBJ2-5 TRBV3-1 - ASSRTTNQETQY
TRBJ2-1 TRBV14 - ASSGAGSYNEQF
TRBJ1-4 TRBV20-1 few SAPGTGDEKLF
TRBJ2-1 TRBV4-3 - ASSQDSRYNEQF
TRBJ2-5 TRBV24-1 - ATSDVNSKETQY
TRBJ2-3 TRBV24-1 - ATSRSGSDTQY